This T cell receptor beta chain was sequenced in a study of human T cells and chemical hapten exposure. TCRdb processed the RACE reads anew with MiXCR; each CDR3 protein has one entry. The sample consists of 50,000 or so distinct CDR3 sequences, 9% to 9.5% of them appearing once. The CDR3 has 14 amino acids. CDR1 is MNHEY and CDR2 is SVGEGT in the germline V gene. With V trimmed by 6 bases and J by 5 bases, 7 bases remained unmatched. Documented time point: patch test 1, 2 weeks after DPC sensitization. Treatment defined: therapeutic diphenylcyclopropenone sensitization with weekly scalp DPC. This clonotype has just a few counts.

This receptor was identified in a woman in her fifties or sixties with alopecia areata. Some clones in this sample may be carry-over from other donors' samples. Material: whole blood, obtained in connection with sensitization to the hapten diphenylcyclopropenone (DPC). The chain recombines TRBV6-2 or TRBV6-3 with TRBJ1-5; TRBD1 aligns across 7 bases. CDR3: CASRPDRVHQPQHF. The CDR3 DNA reads TGTGCCAGCAGGCCCGACAGGGTTCATCAGCCCCAGCATTTT.